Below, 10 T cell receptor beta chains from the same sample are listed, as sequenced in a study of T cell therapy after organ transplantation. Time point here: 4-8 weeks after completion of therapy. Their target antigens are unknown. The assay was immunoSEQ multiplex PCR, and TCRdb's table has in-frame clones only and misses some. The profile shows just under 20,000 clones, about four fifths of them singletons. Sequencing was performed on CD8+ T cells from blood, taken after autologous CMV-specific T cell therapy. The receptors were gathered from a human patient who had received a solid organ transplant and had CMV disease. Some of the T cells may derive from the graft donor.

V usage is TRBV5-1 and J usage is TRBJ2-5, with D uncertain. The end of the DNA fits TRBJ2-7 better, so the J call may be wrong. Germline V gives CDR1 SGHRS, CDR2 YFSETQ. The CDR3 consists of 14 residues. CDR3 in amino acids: CASSLVQRSYEQYF. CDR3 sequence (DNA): TGCGCCAGCAGCTTGGTGCAGAGATCCTACGAGCAGTACTTC.

The CDR3 here is CASSLSNEQFF. CDR3 coding DNA: TGTGCCAGCAGCTTGAGCAATGAGCAGTTCTTC. V usage is TRBV13 and J usage is TRBJ2-1; D is ambiguous. The V gene lost 3 bases and the J gene lost 6 bases, with 3 bases spanning the gap. CDR1 PRHDT and CDR2 FYEKMQ come from the germline V gene (reference sequence). The CDR3 loop spans 11 amino acids.

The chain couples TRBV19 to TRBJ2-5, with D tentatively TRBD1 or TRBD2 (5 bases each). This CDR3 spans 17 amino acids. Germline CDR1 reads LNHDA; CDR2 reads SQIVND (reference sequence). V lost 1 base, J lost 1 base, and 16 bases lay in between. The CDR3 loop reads CASSIVPGTAPQETQYF. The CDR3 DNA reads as TGTGCCAGTAGTATAGTCCCAGGGACCGCGCCCCAAGAGACCCAGTACTTC.

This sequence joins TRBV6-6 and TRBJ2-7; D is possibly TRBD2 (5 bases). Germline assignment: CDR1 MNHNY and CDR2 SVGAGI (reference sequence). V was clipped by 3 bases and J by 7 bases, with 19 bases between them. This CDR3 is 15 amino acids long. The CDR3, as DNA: TGTGCCAGCAGTTATAGGGAGACCCCAGTCTGGGAGCAGTACTTC. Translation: CASSYRETPVWEQYF.

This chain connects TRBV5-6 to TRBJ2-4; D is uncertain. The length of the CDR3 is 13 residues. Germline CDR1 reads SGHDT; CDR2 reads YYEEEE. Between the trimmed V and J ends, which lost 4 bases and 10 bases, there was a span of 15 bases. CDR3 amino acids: CASSAQQTIIQYF. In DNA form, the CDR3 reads TGTGCCAGCAGCGCACAACAAACAATTATTCAGTACTTC.

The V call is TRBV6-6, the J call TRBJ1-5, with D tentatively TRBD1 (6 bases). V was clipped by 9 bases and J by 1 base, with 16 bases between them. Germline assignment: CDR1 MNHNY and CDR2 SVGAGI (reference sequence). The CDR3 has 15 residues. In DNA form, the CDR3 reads TGTGCCAGTCTTGGGGCCAGGGGAAGCAATCAGCCCCAGCATTTT. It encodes CASLGARGSNQPQHF.

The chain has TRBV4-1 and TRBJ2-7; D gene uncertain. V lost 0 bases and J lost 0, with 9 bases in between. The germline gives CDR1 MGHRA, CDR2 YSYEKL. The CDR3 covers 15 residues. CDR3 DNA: TGCGCCAGCAGCCAAGAGGGAAAAGCCTCCTACGAGCAGTACTTC. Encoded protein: CASSQEGKASYEQYF.

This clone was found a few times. This CDR3 is CASSADSDQPQHF. The CDR3 DNA reads TGTGCCAGCAGCGCCGACAGCGATCAGCCCCAGCATTTT. V and J are TRBV7-9 and TRBJ1-5, with D possibly matching TRBD1 (5 bases). V lost 5 bases and J 5 bases, leaving 10 bases between the germline ends. CDR3 size: 13 residues. Germline V gives CDR1 SEHNR, CDR2 FQNEAQ (reference sequence).

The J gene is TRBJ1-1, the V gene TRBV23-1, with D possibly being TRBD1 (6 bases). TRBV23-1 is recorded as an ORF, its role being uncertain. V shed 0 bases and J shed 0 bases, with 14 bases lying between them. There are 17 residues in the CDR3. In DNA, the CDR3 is TGCGCCAGCAGTCAATCGCCTCCCAGGGACATGAACACTGAAGCTTTCTTT. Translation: CASSQSPPRDMNTEAFF.

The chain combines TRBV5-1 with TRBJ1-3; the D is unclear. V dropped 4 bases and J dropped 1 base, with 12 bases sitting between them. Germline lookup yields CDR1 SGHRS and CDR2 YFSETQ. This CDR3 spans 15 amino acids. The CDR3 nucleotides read TGCGCCAGCAGCCTTGACGCCAAATCTGGAAACACCATATATTTT. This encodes CASSLDAKSGNTIYF.